The rows below give T cell receptor beta chains drawn from one sample of a study of neurological immune-mediated disorders. TCRdb analysed the 5' RACE reads with MiXCR anew, one entry per CDR3 protein. The sample lists roughly 42,000 distinct CDR3 sequences, approximately 15% occurring once. Sequencing was done on a sample of PBMCs. These receptors were collected from a man aged 25 to 40 in good health. Both conserved end residues are trimmed from each CDR3.

>TRBV6-6|TRBJ1-1
ASSYSVNTEAF
>TRBV20-1|TRBJ2-3
SAEGQGTSTDTQY
>TRBV9|TRBJ1-2
ASSVAKEIKTGIYGYT
>TRBV25-1|TRBJ2-1
ASSKDSYNEQF
>TRBV12-3/TRBV12-4|TRBJ2-1
ASRGGSYNEQF
>TRBV28|TRBJ2-7
ASSAGVSKHYEQY
>TRBV5-1|TRBJ2-2
ASSPIAGLSTGELF
>TRBV20-1|TRBJ1-1
SAGPTEAF
>TRBV5-1|TRBJ2-1
TSSTTRDEEF
>TRBV7-9|TRBJ2-2
ASSPGLAGGINTGELF
>TRBV12-3/TRBV12-4|TRBJ1-6
ASSLGQSSYNSPLH
>TRBV20-1|TRBJ2-7
SARHPGNSYEQY
>TRBV11-3|TRBJ2-1
ASSLAPDWEQF
>TRBV7-6|TRBJ2-3
ASSLRPGQTDTQY
>TRBV5-5|TRBJ1-5
ASSLIWDQPQH
>TRBV6-5|TRBJ2-5
ASSGAETQY
>TRBV29-1|TRBJ2-7
SVTRISGSYEQY
>TRBV20-1|TRBJ2-3
SARKLSDTQY
>TRBV6-5|TRBJ2-5
ASNPNRIAGDWY
>TRBV28|TRBJ2-3
VSSPYLAGLSDTQY
>TRBV5-1|TRBJ2-1
ASSLGPSGRAGNEQF
>TRBV20-1|TRBJ2-7
SARAGGPGEQY
>TRBV3-1|TRBJ2-2
ASSQESVYTGELF
>TRBV5-1|TRBJ2-1
ASMGQGNNEQF
>TRBV27|TRBJ2-1
ASSPMTGTHNEQF
>TRBV5-5|TRBJ1-5
ASSLAGLGVNQPQH
>TRBV25-1|TRBJ2-5
ASSEWAGGALRETQY
>TRBV11-2|TRBJ2-2
ASSSRCWSQTGELF